The 10 T cell receptor beta chains reported below all come from one sample, sequenced in a study of glioma-infiltrating T cells after dendritic cell vaccination. Time point indicated: after dendritic cell vaccination, including at tumor progression/relapse. Only in-frame clones appear in the TCRdb table, and some are missing; sequencing was by immunoSEQ multiplex PCR. The sample comprises approximately 48,000 clones, approximately 90% of which are singletons, and over 4.5% rests with the top ten. The sample here was blood, taken after dendritic cell vaccination. The origin of the receptors is a human donor with glioblastoma.

The rearrangement uses TRBV30 and TRBJ1-2, with D unresolved. Germline CDR1 GTSNPN, CDR2 SVGIG (reference sequence). Trimming removed 7 bases from V and 3 bases from J, with 12 bases in between. This CDR3 is built from 12 residues. The CDR3 DNA sequence: TGTGCCTCCTCCGGGATCGACTATGGCTACACCTTC. Amino acid sequence: CASSGIDYGYTF.

This rearrangement joins TRBV10-3 to TRBJ2-2; D might be TRBD2 (5 bases). V dropped 11 bases and J dropped 2 bases, with 21 bases sitting between them. The CDR3 covers 16 residues. Germline values: CDR1 ENHRY, CDR2 SYGVKD. The CDR3 bases are TGTGCCGTCGGCCGCTTGACGGGGAATAACACCGGGGAGCTGTTTTTT. The encoded protein is CAVGRLTGNNTGELFF.

The V and J genes are TRBV7-3 and TRBJ2-1; TRBD2 agrees at 7 bases. J lost 6 bases, V lost 0 bases, and 8 bases had no gene match. The CDR3 consists of 16 residues. CDR1 and CDR2 (germline): SGHTA, FQGTGA. The CDR3 DNA reads as TGTGCCAGCAGCTTAACGGCCGGGAGGCCCTCCAATGAGCAGTTCTTC. It translates to CASSLTAGRPSNEQFF.

V and J are TRBV7-3 and TRBJ2-5, with 8 bases that match TRBD2. The CDR3 runs to 15 residues. Losses at the gene ends were 1 base for V and 4 bases for J; bases not matched to a gene: 5. The germline CDR1 and CDR2 sequences are SGHTA and FQGTGA. CDR3 nucleotide sequence: TGTGCCAGCAGCTTAAGTGGGACTAGGTCAGAGACCCAGTACTTC. This gives the protein CASSLSGTRSETQYF.

The V and J genes are TRBV5-1 and TRBJ2-1; the match to TRBD2 covers 8 bases. J was trimmed by 9 bases and V by 4 bases; bases with no gene match: 12. Per the germline V gene, CDR1 is SGHRS and CDR2 is YFSETQ. The CDR3 consists of 15 residues. CDR3 residues: CASSRDSGMVGEQFF. CDR3 coding DNA: TGCGCCAGCAGCCGAGATAGCGGGATGGTAGGTGAGCAGTTCTTC.

The rearrangement joins TRBV19 to TRBJ2-7; 10 bases match TRBD2. V was clipped by 3 bases and J by 9 bases; unmatched bases: 8. CDR1 is LNHDA, CDR2 SQIVND, per germline (reference sequence). This CDR3 is built from 14 residues. CDR3 DNA: TGTGCCAGTAGTATGGAGCGGGAGGGCCCACGGCAGTACTTC. It is translated as CASSMEREGPRQYF.

This CDR3 reads CASSPPTANTEAFF. In DNA form, the CDR3 reads TGTGCCAGCAGCCCACCGACAGCGAACACTGAAGCTTTCTTT. The chain employs TRBV6-5 and TRBJ1-1, with TRBD1 as a possible D gene (5 bases). Trimming took 6 bases from V and 1 from J, leaving 12 bases between them. The CDR3 is made up of 14 amino acids. The germline gives CDR1 MNHEY, CDR2 SVGAGI.

The gene calls are TRBV9 and TRBJ2-3, with a possible D match to TRBD1 (5 bases). This CDR3 is 15 amino acids long. V lost 1 base and J lost 6, with 15 bases in between. CDR1 is SGDLS, CDR2 YYNGEE, per germline. The CDR3 DNA follows: TGTGCCAGCAGCGTAAGGGGAATCTTCTCGGATACGCAGTATTTT. This translates into CASSVRGIFSDTQYF.

This chain links TRBV7-6 with TRBJ1-3; D remains unclear. Germline loops: CDR1 SGHVS, CDR2 FNYEAQ. The CDR3 runs to 14 residues. Trimming pared 1 base from V and 2 bases from J, leaving 6 bases between. For the CDR3, the DNA is TGTGCCAGCAGCTTAGGAGGGCCTGGAAACACCATATATTTT. Protein: CASSLGGPGNTIYF. The full variable domain, in which reference TRBV7-6 and TRBJ1-3 provide the parts outside the CDR3, is GAGVSQSPRYKVTKRGQDVALRCDPISGHVSLYWYRQALGQGPEFLTYFNYEAQQDKSGLPNDRFSAERPEGSISTLTIQRTEQRDSAMYRCASSLGGPGNTIYFGEGSWLTVV.

This chain connects TRBV19 to TRBJ1-2, with 7 positions matching TRBD1. V was clipped by 4 bases and J by 4 bases; unmatched bases: 9. The CDR3 is 15 amino acids. Germline CDR1 and CDR2: LNHDA and SQIVND (reference sequence). The CDR3 coding sequence is TGTGCCAGTAGTACTCGCCCGCCAGGGGGCTATGGCTACACCTTC. Protein: CASSTRPPGGYGYTF.